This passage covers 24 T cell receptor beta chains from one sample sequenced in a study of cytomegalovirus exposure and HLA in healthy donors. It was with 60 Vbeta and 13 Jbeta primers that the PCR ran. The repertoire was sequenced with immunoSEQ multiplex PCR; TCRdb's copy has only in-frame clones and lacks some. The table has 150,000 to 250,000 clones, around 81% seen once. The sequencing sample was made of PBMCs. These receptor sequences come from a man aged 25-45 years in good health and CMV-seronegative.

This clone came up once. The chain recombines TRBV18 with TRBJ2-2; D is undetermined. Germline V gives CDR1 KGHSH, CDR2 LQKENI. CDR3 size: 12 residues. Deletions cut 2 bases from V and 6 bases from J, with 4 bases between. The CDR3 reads CASSPTSGELFF. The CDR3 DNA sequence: TGTGCCAGCTCACCAACTTCCGGGGAGCTGTTTTTT.

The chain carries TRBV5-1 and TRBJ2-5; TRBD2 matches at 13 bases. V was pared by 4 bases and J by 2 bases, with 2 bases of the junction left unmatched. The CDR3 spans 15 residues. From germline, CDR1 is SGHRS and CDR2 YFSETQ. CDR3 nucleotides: TGCGCCAGCAGCCAACTAGCGGGAGGGCAAGAGACCCAGTACTTC. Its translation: CASSQLAGGQETQYF.

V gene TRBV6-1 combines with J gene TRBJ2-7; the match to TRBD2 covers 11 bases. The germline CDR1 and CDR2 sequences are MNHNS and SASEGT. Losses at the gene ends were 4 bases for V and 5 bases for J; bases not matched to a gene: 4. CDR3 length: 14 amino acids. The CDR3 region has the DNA TGTGCCAGCAGTGTAACTAGCGGGAGCCACGAGCAGTACTTC. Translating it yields CASSVTSGSHEQYF.

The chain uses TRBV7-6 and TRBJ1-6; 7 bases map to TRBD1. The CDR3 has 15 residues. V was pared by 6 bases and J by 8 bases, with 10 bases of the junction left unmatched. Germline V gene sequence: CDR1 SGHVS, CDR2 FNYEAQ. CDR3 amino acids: CASRSSGGVYSPLHF. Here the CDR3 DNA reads TGTGCCAGCAGAAGTTCAGGGGGTGTTTATTCACCCCTCCACTTT.

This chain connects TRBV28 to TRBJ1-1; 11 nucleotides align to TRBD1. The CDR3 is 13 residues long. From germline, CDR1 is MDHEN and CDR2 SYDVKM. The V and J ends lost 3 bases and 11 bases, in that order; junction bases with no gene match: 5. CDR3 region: CASSFPDRGPAFF. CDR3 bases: TGTGCCAGCAGTTTCCCGGACAGGGGGCCTGCTTTCTTT.

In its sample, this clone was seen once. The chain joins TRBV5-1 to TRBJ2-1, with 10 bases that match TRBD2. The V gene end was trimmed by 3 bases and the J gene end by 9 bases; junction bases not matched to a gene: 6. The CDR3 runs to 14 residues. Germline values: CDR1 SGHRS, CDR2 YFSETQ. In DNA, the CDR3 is TGCGCCAGCAGCTCTAGCGGGAGTTTGGGTGAGCAGTTCTTC. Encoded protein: CASSSSGSLGEQFF. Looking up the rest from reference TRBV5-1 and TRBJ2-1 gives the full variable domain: KAGVTQTPRYLIKTRGQQVTLSCSPISGHRSVSWYQQTPGQGLQFLFEYFSETQRNKGNFPGRFSGRQFSNSRSEMNVSTLELGDSALYLCASSSSGSLGEQFFGPGTRLTVL.

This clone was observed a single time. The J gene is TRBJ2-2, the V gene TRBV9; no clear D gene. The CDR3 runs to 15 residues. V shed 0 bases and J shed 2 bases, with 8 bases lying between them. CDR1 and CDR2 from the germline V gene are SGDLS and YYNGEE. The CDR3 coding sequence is TGTGCCAGCAGCGTAGGGCCCTCCAACACCGGGGAGCTGTTTTTT. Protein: CASSVGPSNTGELFF.

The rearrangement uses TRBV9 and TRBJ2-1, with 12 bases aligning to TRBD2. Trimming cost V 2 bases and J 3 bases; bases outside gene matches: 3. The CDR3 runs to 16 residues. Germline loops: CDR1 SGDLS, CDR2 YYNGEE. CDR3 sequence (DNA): TGTGCCAGCAGCGTGCGACTAGCGGGAGACTACAATGAGCAGTTCTTC. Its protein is CASSVRLAGDYNEQFF.

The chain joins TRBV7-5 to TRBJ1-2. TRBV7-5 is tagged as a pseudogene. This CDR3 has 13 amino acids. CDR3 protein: CVRSLALVLGYTF. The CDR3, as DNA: TGTGTCAGAAGCTTAGCACTTGTGTTGGGCTACACCTTC.

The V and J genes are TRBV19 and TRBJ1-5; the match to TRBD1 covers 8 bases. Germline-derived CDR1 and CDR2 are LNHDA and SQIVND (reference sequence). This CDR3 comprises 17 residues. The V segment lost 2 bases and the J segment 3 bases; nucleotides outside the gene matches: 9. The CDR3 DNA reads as TGTGCCAGTAGTATAAAGGGCAGGGGGCCCATCAATCAGCCCCAGCATTTT. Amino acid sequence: CASSIKGRGPINQPQHF.

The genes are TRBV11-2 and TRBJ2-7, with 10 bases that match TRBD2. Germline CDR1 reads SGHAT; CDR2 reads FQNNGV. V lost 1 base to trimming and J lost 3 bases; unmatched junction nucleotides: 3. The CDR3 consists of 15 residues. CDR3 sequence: CASSLGTSGVYEQYF. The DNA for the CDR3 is TGTGCCAGCAGCTTAGGCACTAGCGGGGTCTACGAGCAGTACTTC.

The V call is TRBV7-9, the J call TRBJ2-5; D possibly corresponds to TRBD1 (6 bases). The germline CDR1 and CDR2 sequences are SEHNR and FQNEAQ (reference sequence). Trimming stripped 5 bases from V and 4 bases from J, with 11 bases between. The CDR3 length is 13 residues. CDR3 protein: CASSKTGLETQYF. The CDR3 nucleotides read TGTGCCAGCAGCAAAACAGGGTTAGAGACCCAGTACTTC. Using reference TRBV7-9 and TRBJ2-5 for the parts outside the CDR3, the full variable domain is DTGVSQNPRHKITKRGQNVTFRCDPISEHNRLYWYRQTLGQGPEFLTYFQNEAQLEKSRLLSDRFSAERPKGSFSTLEIQRTEQGDSAMYLCASSKTGLETQYFGPGTRLLVL.

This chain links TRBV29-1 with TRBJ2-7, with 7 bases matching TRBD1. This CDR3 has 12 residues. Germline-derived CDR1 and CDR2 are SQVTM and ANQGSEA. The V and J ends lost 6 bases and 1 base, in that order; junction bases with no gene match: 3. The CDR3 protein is CSVPGQSYEQYF. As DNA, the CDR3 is TGCAGCGTCCCGGGACAGTCCTACGAGCAGTACTTC.

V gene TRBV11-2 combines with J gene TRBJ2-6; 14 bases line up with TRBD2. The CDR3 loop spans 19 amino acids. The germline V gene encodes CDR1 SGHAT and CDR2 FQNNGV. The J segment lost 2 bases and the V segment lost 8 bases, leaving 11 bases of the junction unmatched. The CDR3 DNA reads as TGTGCCAGCCTCGAACTACGGGGACTAGCGGGAGCTGGGGCCAACGTCCTGACTTTC. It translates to CASLELRGLAGAGANVLTF.

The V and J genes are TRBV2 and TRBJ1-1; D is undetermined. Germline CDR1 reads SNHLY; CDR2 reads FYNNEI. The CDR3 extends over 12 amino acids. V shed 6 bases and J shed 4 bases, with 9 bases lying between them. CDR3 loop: CASSETGTEAFF. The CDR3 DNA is TGTGCCAGCAGCGAGACGGGCACTGAAGCTTTCTTT.

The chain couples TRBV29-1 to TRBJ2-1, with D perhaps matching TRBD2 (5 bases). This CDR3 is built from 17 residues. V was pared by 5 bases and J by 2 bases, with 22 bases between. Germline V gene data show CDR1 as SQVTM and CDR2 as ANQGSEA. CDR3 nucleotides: TGCAGCGTTAAAACCCTTCTTGGGGAGAGGGCCTACAATGAGCAGTTCTTC. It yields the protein CSVKTLLGERAYNEQFF.

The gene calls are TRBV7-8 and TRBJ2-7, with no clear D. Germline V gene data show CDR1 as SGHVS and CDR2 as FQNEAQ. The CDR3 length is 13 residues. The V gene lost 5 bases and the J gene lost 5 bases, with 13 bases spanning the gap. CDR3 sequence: CASSIPRLDEQYF. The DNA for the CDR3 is TGTGCCAGCAGCATACCACGGTTGGACGAGCAGTACTTC.

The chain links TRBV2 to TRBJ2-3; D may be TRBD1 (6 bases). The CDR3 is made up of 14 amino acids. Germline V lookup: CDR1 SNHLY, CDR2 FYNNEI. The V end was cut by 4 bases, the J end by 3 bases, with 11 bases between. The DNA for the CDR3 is TGTGCCAGCAGTGCTCAGGGGTCGACAGATACGCAGTATTTT. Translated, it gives CASSAQGSTDTQYF.

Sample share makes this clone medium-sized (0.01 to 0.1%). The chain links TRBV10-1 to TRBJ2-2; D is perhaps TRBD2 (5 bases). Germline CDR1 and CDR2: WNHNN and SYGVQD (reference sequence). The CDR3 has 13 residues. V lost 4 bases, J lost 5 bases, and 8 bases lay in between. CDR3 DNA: TGCGCCAGCAGTGGGACTGAGACCGGGGAGCTGTTTTTT. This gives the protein CASSGTETGELFF.

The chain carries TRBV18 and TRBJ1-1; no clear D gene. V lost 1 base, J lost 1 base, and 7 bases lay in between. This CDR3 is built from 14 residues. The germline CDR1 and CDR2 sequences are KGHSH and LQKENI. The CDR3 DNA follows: TGTGCCAGCTCACCACAAACGGGGAACACTGAAGCTTTCTTT. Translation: CASSPQTGNTEAFF.

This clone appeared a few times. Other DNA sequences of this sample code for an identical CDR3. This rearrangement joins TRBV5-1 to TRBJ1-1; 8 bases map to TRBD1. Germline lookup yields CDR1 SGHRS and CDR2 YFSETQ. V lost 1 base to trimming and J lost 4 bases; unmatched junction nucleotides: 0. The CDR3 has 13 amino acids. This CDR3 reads CASSLTGGTEAFF. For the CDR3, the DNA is TGCGCCAGCAGCTTGACAGGGGGCACTGAAGCTTTCTTT.

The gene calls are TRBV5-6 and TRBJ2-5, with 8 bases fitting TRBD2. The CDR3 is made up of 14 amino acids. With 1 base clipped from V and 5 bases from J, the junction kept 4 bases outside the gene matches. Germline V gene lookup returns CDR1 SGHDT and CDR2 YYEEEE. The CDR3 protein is CASSLSGRFETQYF. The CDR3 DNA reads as TGTGCCAGCAGCTTGAGCGGGAGATTTGAGACCCAGTACTTC.

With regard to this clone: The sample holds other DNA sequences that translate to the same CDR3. CDR3 nucleotides: TGTGCCAGCAGTGAAACAGGGGGACGGGGCTACACCTTC. Its protein is CASSETGGRGYTF. This chain joins TRBV6-1 and TRBJ1-2, with 8 bases aligning to TRBD1. The J segment lost 8 bases and the V segment lost 2 bases, leaving 4 bases of the junction unmatched. Germline V CDR1 and CDR2: MNHNS, SASEGT. This CDR3 contains 13 residues.

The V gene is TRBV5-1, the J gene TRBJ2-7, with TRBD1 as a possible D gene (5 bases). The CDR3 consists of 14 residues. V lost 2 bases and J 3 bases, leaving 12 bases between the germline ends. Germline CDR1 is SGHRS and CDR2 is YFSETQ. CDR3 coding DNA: TGCGCCAGCAGCTTTTCAGACAGCTACTACGAGCAGTACTTC. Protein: CASSFSDSYYEQYF.